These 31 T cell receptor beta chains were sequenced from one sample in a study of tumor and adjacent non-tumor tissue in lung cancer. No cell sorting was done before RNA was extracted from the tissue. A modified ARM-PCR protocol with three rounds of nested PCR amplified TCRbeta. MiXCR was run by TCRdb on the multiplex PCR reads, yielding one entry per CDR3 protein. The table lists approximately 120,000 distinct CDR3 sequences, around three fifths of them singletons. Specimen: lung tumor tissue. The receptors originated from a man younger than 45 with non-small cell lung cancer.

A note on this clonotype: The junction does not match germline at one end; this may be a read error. The CDR3 bases are TGCAGTGCTAGAATTAGCGGGAGTTGGAATGAACAGCTCTTC. This codes for CSARISGSWNEQLF. V is TRBV20-1 and J is TRBJ2-1; 9 positions match TRBD2. The CDR3 runs 14 residues. Germline V gene data show CDR1 as DFQATT and CDR2 as SNEGSKA (reference sequence).

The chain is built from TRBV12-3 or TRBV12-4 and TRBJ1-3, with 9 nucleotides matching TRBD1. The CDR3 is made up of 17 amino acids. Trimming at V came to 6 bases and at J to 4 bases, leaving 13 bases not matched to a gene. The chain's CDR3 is CASSPHRQGVGGNTIYF. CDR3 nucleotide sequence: TGTGCCAGCAGCCCCCACCGACAGGGGGTAGGCGGAAACACCATATATTTT.

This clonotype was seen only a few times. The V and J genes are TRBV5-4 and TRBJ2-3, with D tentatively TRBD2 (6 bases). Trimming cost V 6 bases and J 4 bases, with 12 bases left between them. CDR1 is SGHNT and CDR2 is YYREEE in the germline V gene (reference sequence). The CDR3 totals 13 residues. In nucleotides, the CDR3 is TGTGCCAGCAACCCCCGGAGGGCAGATACGCAGTATTTT. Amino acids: CASNPRRADTQYF.

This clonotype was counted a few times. The CDR3 nucleotides read TGCAGTGCTGTAACGGGAGAAACCGGGGAGCTGTTTTTT. It is translated as CSAVTGETGELFF. V is TRBV20-1 and J is TRBJ2-2, with D possibly matching TRBD2 (6 bases). The CDR3 is made up of 13 amino acids. The germline CDR1 and CDR2 sequences are DFQATT and SNEGSKA (reference sequence). Deletions cut 5 bases from V and 5 bases from J, with 12 bases between.

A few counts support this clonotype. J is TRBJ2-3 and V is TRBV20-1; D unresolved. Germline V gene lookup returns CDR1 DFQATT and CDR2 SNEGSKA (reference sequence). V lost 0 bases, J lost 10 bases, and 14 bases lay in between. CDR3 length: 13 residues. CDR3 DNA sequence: TGCAGTGCTAGAGAGGGCTTAATAGGTGCGCAGTATTTT. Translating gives CSAREGLIGAQYF.

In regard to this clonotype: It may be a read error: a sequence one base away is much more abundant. The DNA for the CDR3 is TGTGCCAGCAGCCAAGAATTGCAGTGGCAGGGATTCGGCAATCAGCCCCAGTATTTT. This codes for CASSQELQWQGFGNQPQYF. The V and J genes are TRBV4-2 and TRBJ1-5, with D maybe TRBD1 (5 bases). The DNA end is more similar to TRBJ2-3, so the J call may be wrong. This CDR3 is 19 amino acids long. Germline values: CDR1 LGHNA, CDR2 YNFKEQ.

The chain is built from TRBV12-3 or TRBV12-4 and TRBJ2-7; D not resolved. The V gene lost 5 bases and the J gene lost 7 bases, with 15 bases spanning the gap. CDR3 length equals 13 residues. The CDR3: CASSLYVSGEQYF. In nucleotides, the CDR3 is TGTGCCAGCAGTCTCTACGTCAGTGGGGAGCAGTACTTC.

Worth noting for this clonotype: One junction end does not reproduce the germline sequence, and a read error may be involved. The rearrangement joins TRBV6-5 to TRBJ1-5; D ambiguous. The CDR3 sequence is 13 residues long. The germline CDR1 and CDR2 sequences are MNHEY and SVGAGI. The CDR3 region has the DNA TGTACCAGCAGGTACTTGGCCCTCGGGCCCCAGCATTTT. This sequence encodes CTSRYLALGPQHF.

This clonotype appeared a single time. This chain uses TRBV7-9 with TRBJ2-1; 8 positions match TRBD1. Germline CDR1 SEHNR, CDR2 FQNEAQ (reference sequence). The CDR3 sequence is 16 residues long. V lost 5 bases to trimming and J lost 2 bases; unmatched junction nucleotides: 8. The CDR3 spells CASSPRTGRTYNEQFF. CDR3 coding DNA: TGTGCCAGCAGCCCTCGGACAGGGAGGACCTACAATGAGCAGTTCTTC.

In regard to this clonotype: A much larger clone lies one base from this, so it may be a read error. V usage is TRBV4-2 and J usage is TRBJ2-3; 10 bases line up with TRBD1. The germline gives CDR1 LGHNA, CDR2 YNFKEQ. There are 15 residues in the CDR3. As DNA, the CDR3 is TGTGCCAGCAGCCAAGGGACAGGGGGACCGGATACGCAGAATTTT. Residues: CASSQGTGGPDTQNF.

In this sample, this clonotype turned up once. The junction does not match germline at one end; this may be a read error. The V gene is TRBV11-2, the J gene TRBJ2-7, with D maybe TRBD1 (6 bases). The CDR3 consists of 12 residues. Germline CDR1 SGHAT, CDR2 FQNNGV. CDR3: CASNSLFRGGHF. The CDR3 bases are TGTGCCAGCAACTCACTTTTCAGGGGTGGGCACTTC. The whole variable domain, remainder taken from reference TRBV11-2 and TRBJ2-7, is EAGVAQSPRYKIIEKRQSVAFWCNPISGHATLYWYQQILGQGPKLLIQFQNNGVVDDSQLPKDRFSAERLKGVDSTLKIQPAKLEDSAVYLCASNSLFRGGHFGPGTRLTVT.

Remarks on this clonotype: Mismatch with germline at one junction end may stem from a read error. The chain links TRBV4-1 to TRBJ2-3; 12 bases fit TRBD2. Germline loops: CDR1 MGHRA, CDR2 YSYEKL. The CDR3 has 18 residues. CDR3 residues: CARSQDVPSGRAVDTQYF. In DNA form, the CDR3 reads TGCGCCCGCAGCCAAGATGTGCCTAGCGGGAGGGCGGTAGATACGCAGTATTTT.

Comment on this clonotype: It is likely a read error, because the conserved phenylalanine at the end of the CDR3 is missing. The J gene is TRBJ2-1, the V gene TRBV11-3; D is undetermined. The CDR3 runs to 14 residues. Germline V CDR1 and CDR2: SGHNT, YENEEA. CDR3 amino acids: CASSPSPLYNEQFL. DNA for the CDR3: TGTGCTAGCAGTCCCAGTCCCCTCTACAATGAGCAGTTCCTC.

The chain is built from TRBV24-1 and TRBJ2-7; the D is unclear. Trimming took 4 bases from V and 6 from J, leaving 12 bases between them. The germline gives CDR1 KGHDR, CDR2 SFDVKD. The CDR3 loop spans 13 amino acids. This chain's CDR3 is CATSDPQSSEQYF. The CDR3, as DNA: TGTGCCACCAGTGACCCGCAGTCTTCCGAGCAGTACTTC.

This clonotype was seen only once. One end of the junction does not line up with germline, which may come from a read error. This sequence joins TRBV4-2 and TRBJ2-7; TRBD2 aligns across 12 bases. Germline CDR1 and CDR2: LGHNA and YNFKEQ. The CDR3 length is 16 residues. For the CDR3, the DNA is TGTGCTAGCAGCCTCGAGGTGACTAGCGGGGGTTTAGAGCAGTACTTC. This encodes CASSLEVTSGGLEQYF.

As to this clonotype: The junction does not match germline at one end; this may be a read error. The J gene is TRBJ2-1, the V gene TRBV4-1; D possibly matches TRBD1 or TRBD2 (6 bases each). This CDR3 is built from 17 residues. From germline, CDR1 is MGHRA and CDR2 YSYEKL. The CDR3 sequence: CASSQDEWGASYNEQSF. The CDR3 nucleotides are TGCGCCAGCAGCCAAGATGAATGGGGGGCTTCCTACAATGAGCAGTCCTTC.

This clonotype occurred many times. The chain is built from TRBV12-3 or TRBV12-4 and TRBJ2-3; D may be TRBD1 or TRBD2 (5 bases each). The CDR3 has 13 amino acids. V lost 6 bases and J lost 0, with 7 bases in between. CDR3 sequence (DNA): TGTGCCAGCAGCCGGGACAGCACAGATACGCAGTATTTT. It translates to CASSRDSTDTQYF.

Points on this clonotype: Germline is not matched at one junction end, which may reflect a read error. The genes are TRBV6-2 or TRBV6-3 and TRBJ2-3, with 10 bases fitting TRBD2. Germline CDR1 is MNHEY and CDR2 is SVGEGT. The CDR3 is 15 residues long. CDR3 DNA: TGTGCCAGCAGTGCTAGCGGGAGTTGGATAGATACGCAGTGTTTT. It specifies CASSASGSWIDTQCF.

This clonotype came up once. CDR3 DNA: TGTGCCAGCAGTCCACGGGAGGGCGGGGGGAACACTGAAGCTTTCTTT. Protein sequence: CASSPREGGGNTEAFF. This chain joins TRBV13 and TRBJ1-1; maybe TRBD1 (5 bases). V was trimmed by 6 bases and J by 1 base, leaving 18 bases between them. Looked up from germline, CDR1 is PRHDT and CDR2 is FYEKMQ (reference sequence). This CDR3 comprises 16 residues.

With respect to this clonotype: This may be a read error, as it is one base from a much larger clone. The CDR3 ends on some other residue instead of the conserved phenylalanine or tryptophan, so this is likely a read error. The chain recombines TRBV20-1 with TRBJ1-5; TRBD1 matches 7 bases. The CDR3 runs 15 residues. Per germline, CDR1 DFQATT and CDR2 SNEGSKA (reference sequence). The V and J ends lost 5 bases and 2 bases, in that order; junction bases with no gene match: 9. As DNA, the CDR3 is TGCAGTGCTCGGCAGGGGGGCGCGGGCAATCAGCCCCAGCATCTT. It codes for CSARQGGAGNQPQHL.

The CDR3 reads CASNPLYRGLNYGYTF. In DNA form, the CDR3 reads TGTGCCAGCAACCCCCTGTACAGGGGACTTAATTATGGCTACACCTTC. The chain couples TRBV5-6 to TRBJ1-2; 7 bases are a match to TRBD1. Per the germline V gene, CDR1 is SGHDT and CDR2 is YYEEEE. CDR3 length: 16 residues. Trimming at V came to 6 bases and at J to 5 bases, leaving 16 bases not matched to a gene.

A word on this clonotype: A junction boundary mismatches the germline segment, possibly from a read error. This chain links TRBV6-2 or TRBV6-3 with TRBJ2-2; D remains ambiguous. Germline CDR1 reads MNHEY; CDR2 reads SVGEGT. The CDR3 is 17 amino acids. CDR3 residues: CTSSYLAPNGNTGELFF. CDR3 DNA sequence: TGTACCAGCAGTTACTTGGCTCCTAACGGAAACACCGGGGAGCTGTTTTTT.

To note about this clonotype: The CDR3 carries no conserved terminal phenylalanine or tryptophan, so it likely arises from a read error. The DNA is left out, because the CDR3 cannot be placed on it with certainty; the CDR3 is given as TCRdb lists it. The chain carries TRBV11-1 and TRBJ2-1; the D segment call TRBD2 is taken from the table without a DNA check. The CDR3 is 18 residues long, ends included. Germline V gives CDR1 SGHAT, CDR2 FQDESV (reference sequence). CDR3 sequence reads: CVSSHPEGFAGAVNEQFL.

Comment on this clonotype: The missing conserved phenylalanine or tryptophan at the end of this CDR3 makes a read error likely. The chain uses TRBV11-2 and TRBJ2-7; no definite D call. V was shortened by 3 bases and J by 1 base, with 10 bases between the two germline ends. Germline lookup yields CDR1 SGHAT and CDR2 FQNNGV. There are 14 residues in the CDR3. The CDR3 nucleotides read TGTGCCAGCAGCTTTAGAACTGGGTCCTACGAGCAGTACCTC. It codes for CASSFRTGSYEQYL.

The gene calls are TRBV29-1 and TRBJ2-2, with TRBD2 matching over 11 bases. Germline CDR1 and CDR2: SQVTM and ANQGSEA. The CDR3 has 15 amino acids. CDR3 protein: CNIKTSGRKTGELFF. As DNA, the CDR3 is TGCAACATTAAAACTAGCGGGAGAAAAACCGGGGAGCTGTTTTTT.

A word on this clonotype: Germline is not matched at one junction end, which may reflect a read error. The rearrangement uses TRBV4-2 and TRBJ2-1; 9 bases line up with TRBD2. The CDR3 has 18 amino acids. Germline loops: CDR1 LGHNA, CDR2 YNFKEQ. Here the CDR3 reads CASSQHPHSGGTYNEQLF. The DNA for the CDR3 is TGTGCCAGCAGCCAACACCCTCATAGCGGGGGTACCTACAATGAGCAGTTATTC.

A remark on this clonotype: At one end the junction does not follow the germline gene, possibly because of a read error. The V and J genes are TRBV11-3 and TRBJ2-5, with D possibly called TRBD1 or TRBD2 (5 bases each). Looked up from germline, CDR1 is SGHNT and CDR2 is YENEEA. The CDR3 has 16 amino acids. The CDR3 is CASSLETVTGHETQSF. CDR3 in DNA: TGTGCCAGCAGCTTGGAGACTGTAACGGGGCACGAGACCCAGTCCTTC.

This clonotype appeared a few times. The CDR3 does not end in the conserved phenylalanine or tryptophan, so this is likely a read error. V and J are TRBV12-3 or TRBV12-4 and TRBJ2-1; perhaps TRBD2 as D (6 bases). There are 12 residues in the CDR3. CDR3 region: CVSRKLAGEQFL. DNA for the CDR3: TGTGTCAGCAGAAAACTAGCCGGGGAGCAGTTCTTA.

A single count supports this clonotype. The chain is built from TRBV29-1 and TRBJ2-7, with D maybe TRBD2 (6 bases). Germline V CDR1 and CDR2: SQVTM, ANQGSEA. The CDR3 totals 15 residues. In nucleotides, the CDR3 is TGCGACGTTGAAAGTCTAGGAGAGGAGGGATACGAGCAGTACTTC. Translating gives CDVESLGEEGYEQYF.

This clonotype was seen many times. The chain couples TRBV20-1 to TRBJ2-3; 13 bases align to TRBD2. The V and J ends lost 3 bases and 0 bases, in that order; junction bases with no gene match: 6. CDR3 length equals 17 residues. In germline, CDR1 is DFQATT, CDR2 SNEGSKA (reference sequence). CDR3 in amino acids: CSARVMGLAGSTDTQYF. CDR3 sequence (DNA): TGCAGTGCTAGGGTTATGGGACTAGCGGGGAGCACAGATACGCAGTATTTT.

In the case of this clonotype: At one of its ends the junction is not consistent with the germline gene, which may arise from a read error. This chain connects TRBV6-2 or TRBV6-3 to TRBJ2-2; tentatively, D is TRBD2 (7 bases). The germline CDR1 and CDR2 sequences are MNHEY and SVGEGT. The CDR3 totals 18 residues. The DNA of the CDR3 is TGTGCCAGCAGTTACCCCACCCGGGGGGCGGTTAACAGCGGGGAGCTGTTTTTT. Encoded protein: CASSYPTRGAVNSGELFF.